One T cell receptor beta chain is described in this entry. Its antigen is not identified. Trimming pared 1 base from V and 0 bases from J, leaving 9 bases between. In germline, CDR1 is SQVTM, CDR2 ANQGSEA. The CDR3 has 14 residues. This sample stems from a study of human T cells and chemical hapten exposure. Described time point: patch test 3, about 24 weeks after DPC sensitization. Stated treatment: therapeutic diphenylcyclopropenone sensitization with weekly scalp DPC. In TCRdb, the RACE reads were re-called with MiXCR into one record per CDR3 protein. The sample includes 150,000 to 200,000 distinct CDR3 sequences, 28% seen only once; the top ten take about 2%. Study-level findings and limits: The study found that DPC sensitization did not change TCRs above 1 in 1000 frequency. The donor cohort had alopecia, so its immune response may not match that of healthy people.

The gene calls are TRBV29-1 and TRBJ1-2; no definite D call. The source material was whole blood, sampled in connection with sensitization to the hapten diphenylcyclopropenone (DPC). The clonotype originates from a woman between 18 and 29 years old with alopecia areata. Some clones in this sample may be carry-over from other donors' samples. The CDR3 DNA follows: TGCAGCGTTGAAGGAGGGCTAGCTAACTATGGCTACACCTTC. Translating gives CSVEGGLANYGYTF.